The rows below give T cell receptor beta chains drawn from one sample of a study of blood T cell repertoires in COVID-19. The method was immunoSEQ multiplex PCR; TCRdb's version includes in-frame clones alone and lacks a portion of them. The profile shows roughly 230,000 clones, approximately 81% of them singletons. Source material: peripheral blood. The receptors were gathered from a woman older than 75 with acute or convalescent COVID-19. Each CDR3 is given with its conserved first and last residue. Some rows have no size entry. The others give once, few or many, or a class for an expanded clone.

clone size,V gene,CDR3 protein
NA,TRBV18,CASSVFQGNTGELFF
NA,TRBV14,CASSQGNTEAFF
NA,TRBV3-1/TRBV3-2,CASSQGMRGYTF
few,TRBV2,CASRGQGDQPQHF
few,TRBV6-1,CASNDRGRTGNTIYF
NA,TRBV2,CASSDTAAGNTIYF
NA,TRBV7-9,CASSLALGSNSPLHF
NA,TRBV6-5,CASLPGPLNYGYTF
NA,TRBV3-1/TRBV3-2,CASSQAGSNQPQHF
NA,TRBV7-2,CASSLTGASTDTQYF
many,TRBV21-1,CASSKTQAQETQYF